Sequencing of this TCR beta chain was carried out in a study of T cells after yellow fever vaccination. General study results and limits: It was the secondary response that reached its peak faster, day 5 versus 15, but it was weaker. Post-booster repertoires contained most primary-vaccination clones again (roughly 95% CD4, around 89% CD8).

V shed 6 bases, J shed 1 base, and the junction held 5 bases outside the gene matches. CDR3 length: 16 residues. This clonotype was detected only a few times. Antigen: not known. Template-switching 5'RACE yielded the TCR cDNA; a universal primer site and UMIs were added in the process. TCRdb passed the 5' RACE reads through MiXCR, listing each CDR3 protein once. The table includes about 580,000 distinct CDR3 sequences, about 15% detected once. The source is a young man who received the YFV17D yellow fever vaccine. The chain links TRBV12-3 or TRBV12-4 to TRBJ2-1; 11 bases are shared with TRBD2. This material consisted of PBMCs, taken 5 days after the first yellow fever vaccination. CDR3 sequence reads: CASRLAGGRSYNEQFF. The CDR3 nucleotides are TGTGCCAGCAGGCTAGCGGGGGGCCGATCCTACAATGAGCAGTTCTTC.